The 5 T cell receptor beta chains below all came from one sample that was sequenced in a study of T cells in Graves' hyperthyroidism and ophthalmopathy. TCR beta CDR3 regions were amplified from RNA transcripts. HTBI primers were used for first-round RT-PCR of the TCR CDR3. TCRdb analysed the multiplex PCR reads with MiXCR anew, one entry per CDR3 protein. The sample lists roughly 570,000 distinct CDR3 sequences; about 45% were seen once. Sequences were obtained from peripheral blood or thyroid tissue (not recorded which). Receptor source: a woman between 18 and 29 years old with Graves' hyperthyroidism.

Remarks on this clonotype: A much larger clone is a single base away; this may be a read error. The genes are TRBV4-1 and TRBJ1-5, with D uncertain. The CDR3 contains 16 residues. Germline V gene sequence: CDR1 MGHRA, CDR2 YSYEKL. The CDR3 loop reads CVSSQLGEYSNQPQHF. The CDR3 DNA reads TGCGTCAGCAGCCAACTCGGGGAGTATAGCAATCAGCCCCAGCATTTT.

This clonotype was found many times. The chain uses TRBV12-3 or TRBV12-4 and TRBJ1-5; 7 bases map to TRBD1. The V and J ends lost 6 bases and 5 bases, in that order; junction bases with no gene match: 7. The CDR3 length is 14 residues. The CDR3 nucleotides read TGTGCCAGCAGCCCTGACAGGGTGGATCAGCCCCAGCATTTT. It translates to CASSPDRVDQPQHF.

This clonotype has ten or more counts. The V call is TRBV7-9, the J call TRBJ1-2, with a weak D call TRBD1 (5 bases). Looked up from germline, CDR1 is SEHNR and CDR2 is FQNEAQ (reference sequence). Trimming left V 5 bases short and J 7 bases short, with 23 bases between. This CDR3 spans 16 amino acids. Here the CDR3 DNA reads TGTGCCAGCAGCAAGCCCGGGACCGAAACAGAGGGTGGCTACACCTTC. This encodes CASSKPGTETEGGYTF.

This chain links TRBV29-1 with TRBJ2-7; 12 bases map to TRBD1. The germline V gene has CDR1 SQVTM and CDR2 ANQGSEA. Trimming at V came to 6 bases and at J to 7 bases, leaving 10 bases not matched to a gene. The CDR3 sequence is 14 residues long. CDR3 in DNA: TGCAGCGTGGGGACAGGGGGCGCCTTCGGAGAGCAGTACTTC. Translating gives CSVGTGGAFGEQYF.

The CDR3 sequence is CASSAGQGSNSGANVLTF. For the CDR3, the DNA is TGTGCCAGCAGCGCCGGACAGGGCTCAAACTCTGGGGCCAACGTCCTGACTTTC. The gene calls are TRBV11-2 and TRBJ2-6, with 8 bases lining up with TRBD1. After removal of 5 bases from V and 0 bases from J, the junction contained 9 bases not matched to a gene. The CDR3 runs to 18 residues. The germline V gene has CDR1 SGHAT and CDR2 FQNNGV. Complete variable domain (other parts from reference TRBV11-2 and TRBJ2-6): EAGVAQSPRYKIIEKRQSVAFWCNPISGHATLYWYQQILGQGPKLLIQFQNNGVVDDSQLPKDRFSAERLKGVDSTLKIQPAKLEDSAVYLCASSAGQGSNSGANVLTFGAGSRLTVL.